A single sample gave rise to the 14 T cell receptor beta chains below, sequenced in a study of CD8 T cells in ankylosing spondylitis. Via MiXCR, TCRdb re-called the 5' RACE reads, giving one row per CDR3 protein. The table shows 150,000 to 200,000 distinct CDR3 sequences, with 25% to 35% occurring only once. The material sequenced was synovial fluid, either unsorted or a sorted T cell fraction (not recorded which). These receptor sequences come from a male donor with ankylosing spondylitis.

The DNA for the CDR3 is TGTGCCAGCAGCTGGGACGTCGGTGGCTACACCTTC. Translating it yields CASSWDVGGYTF. The V and J genes are TRBV5-6 and TRBJ1-2, with D perhaps TRBD1 (5 bases). Germline-derived CDR1 and CDR2 are SGHDT and YYEEEE. The CDR3 extends over 12 amino acids. Between the trimmed V and J ends, which lost 3 bases and 7 bases, there was a span of 10 bases.

This sequence joins TRBV6-5 and TRBJ2-2; D perhaps matches TRBD1 (6 bases). The CDR3 consists of 15 residues. V lost 4 bases, J lost 0 bases, and 9 bases lay in between. CDR1 MNHEY and CDR2 SVGAGI come from the germline V gene. CDR3 bases: TGTGCCAGCAGTTTAACAGGGTCGAACACCGGGGAGCTGTTTTTT. This translates into CASSLTGSNTGELFF.

This chain uses TRBV12-3 or TRBV12-4 with TRBJ1-1, with D hard to call. V lost 3 bases and J 3 bases, leaving 8 bases between the germline ends. CDR3 length equals 13 residues. CDR3 amino acids: CASSFKPDTEAFF. Here the CDR3 DNA reads TGTGCCAGCAGTTTCAAGCCAGACACTGAAGCTTTCTTT.

The chain is built from TRBV2 and TRBJ2-2; D is undetermined. The germline CDR1 and CDR2 sequences are SNHLY and FYNNEI. This CDR3 comprises 12 residues. V was cut by 5 bases and J by 6 bases, with 7 bases left in between. CDR3 amino acids: CASSPQAGELFF. DNA of the CDR3: TGTGCCAGCAGTCCGCAGGCCGGGGAGCTGTTTTTT.

This clonotype was seen more than once but under ten times. This chain connects TRBV27 to TRBJ2-1; 11 bases align to TRBD2. The CDR3 has 16 amino acids. J gave up 4 bases and V 6 bases, and 8 bases lay outside the gene matches. The germline CDR1 and CDR2 sequences are MNHEY and SMNVEV (reference sequence). The CDR3 nucleotides read TGTGCCAGCAGACGGGGGACTAGCGGATTATACAATGAGCAGTTCTTC. Translated: CASRRGTSGLYNEQFF.

This chain connects TRBV12-3 or TRBV12-4 to TRBJ2-3; D might be TRBD2 (6 bases). The ends were cut back, 6 bases at V and 0 bases at J, with 19 bases in the middle. The CDR3 sequence is 17 residues long. In DNA, the CDR3 is TGTGCCAGCAGGTGGGCGGGAACCACCCGGAGCACAGATACGCAGTATTTT. Encoded protein: CASRWAGTTRSTDTQYF.

J is TRBJ1-5 and V is TRBV2, with D perhaps matching TRBD1 (5 bases). The V end was cut by 3 bases, the J end by 4 bases, with 7 bases between. CDR3 length equals 13 residues. In germline, CDR1 is SNHLY, CDR2 FYNNEI. The CDR3 coding sequence is TGTGCCAGCAGTGACAACAGGAATCAGCCCCAGCATTTT. This sequence encodes CASSDNRNQPQHF.

This clonotype was seen repeatedly, ten times or more. The chain combines TRBV12-5 with TRBJ2-6; no definite D call. The V end lost 7 bases, the J end lost 0 bases, and 10 bases lay between the germline ends. From germline, CDR1 is LGHNT and CDR2 FRNRAP. This CDR3 comprises 15 residues. The CDR3 is CASAPSPSGANVLTF. The CDR3 DNA sequence: TGTGCTAGTGCACCTTCACCCTCTGGGGCCAACGTCCTGACTTTC.

The CDR3 is CASSLAGLSPIVVHF. CDR3 DNA sequence: TGTGCCAGCAGTTTAGCGGGTTTATCACCCATCGTAGTGCATTTT. The chain couples TRBV12-3 or TRBV12-4 to TRBJ1-5; D ambiguous. The CDR3 has 15 residues. Deletions cut 0 bases from V and 15 bases from J, with 21 bases between.

In this sample, this clonotype turned up many times. The chain is built from TRBV6-5 and TRBJ1-1; TRBD1 matches 9 bases. The CDR3 loop spans 15 amino acids. The germline V gene has CDR1 MNHEY and CDR2 SVGAGI. Germline trimming cut 4 bases from V and 0 bases from J; bases unmatched to any gene: 3. CDR3 sequence: CASSSWDRVNTEAFF. The DNA of the CDR3 is TGTGCCAGCAGTTCCTGGGACAGGGTGAACACTGAAGCTTTCTTT.

The chain uses TRBV15 and TRBJ1-1, with a weak D call TRBD1 (5 bases). The V and J ends lost 5 bases and 3 bases respectively, with 13 bases between them. Germline V CDR1 and CDR2: LNHNV, YYDKDF (reference sequence). The CDR3 contains 14 residues. This CDR3 reads CATSWAGLDTEAFF. CDR3 DNA: TGTGCCACCAGCTGGGCAGGGTTAGACACTGAAGCTTTCTTT.

The V and J genes are TRBV24-1 and TRBJ2-7; 7 nucleotides match TRBD1. CDR1 is KGHDR, CDR2 SFDVKD, per germline. This CDR3 contains 11 residues. J lost 2 bases, V lost 12 bases, and 3 bases had no gene match. The CDR3 nucleotides are TGTGCCGTCGGGACAGCCTACGAGCAGTACTTC. Translating it yields CAVGTAYEQYF.

This rearrangement joins TRBV12-3 or TRBV12-4 to TRBJ1-2, with D hard to call. Trimming left V 6 bases short and J 3 bases short, with 11 bases between. This CDR3 contains 13 residues. In DNA, the CDR3 is TGTGCCAGCAGGACGCATGGGGACTATGGCTACACCTTC. This encodes CASRTHGDYGYTF.

This clonotype has only a few counts. The chain has TRBV20-1 and TRBJ2-3; D is ambiguous. Deletions cut 6 bases from V and 2 bases from J, with 12 bases between. The CDR3 length is 13 residues. Germline V lookup: CDR1 DFQATT, CDR2 SNEGSKA (reference sequence). This chain's CDR3 is CSAVGLDTDTQYF. DNA of the CDR3: TGCAGTGCAGTCGGGCTAGACACAGATACGCAGTATTTT.